This TCR beta chain stems from a study of blood T cell repertoires in COVID-19. About the research overall: Samples taken during acute and convalescent COVID-19 were collected in the United States, Italy and Spain. In each case, the material was cDNA or gDNA derived from T cells, B-cell-depleted T cells, or PBMCs.

Germline V CDR1 and CDR2: SGHVS, FQNEAQ. Trimming removed 2 bases from V and 5 bases from J, with 16 bases in between. This CDR3 spans 16 amino acids. Original methodology: It was from reference gene primer amplification that nucleated cell counts were estimated. The method was immunoSEQ multiplex PCR; TCRdb's version includes in-frame clones alone and lacks a portion of them. V and J calls plus clone size are reproduced from that table; the DNA served to infer D and trimming. Here the sample spans a few hundred thousand clones, roughly 82% being singletons. Input material: peripheral blood. The chain has TRBV7-8 and TRBJ2-1; maybe TRBD1 (6 bases). This clonotype was sampled from a woman between 40 and 55 years old who had recovered from COVID-19. CDR3 amino acids: CASSLLQGNEHNEQFF. CDR3 nucleotide sequence: TGTGCCAGCAGCTTACTTCAGGGGAATGAACACAATGAGCAGTTCTTC.